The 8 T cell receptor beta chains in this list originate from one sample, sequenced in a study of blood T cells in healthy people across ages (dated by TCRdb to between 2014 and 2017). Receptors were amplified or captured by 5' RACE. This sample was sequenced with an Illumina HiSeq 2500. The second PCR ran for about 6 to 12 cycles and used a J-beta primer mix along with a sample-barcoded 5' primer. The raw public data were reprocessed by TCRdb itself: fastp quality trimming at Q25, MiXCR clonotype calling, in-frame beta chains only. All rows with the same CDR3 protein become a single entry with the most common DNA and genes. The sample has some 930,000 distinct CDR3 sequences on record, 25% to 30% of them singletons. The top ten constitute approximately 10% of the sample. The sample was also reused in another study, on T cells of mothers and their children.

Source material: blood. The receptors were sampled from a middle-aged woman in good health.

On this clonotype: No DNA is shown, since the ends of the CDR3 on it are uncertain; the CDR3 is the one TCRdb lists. CDR3 in amino acids: CASSSGQAPGKLFF. The chain carries TRBV6-2 or TRBV6-3 and TRBJ1-4; TRBD1 is taken as the D call from the table, unchecked against the DNA. Germline loops: CDR1 MNHEY, CDR2 SVGEGT. The CDR3 length equals 14 residues, ends included.

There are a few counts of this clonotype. CDR3 DNA: TGTGCCAGCAGTACCTCGCTTAGCGGGACAGATACGCAGTATTTT. The encoded protein is CASSTSLSGTDTQYF. The chain recombines TRBV27 with TRBJ2-3; the match to TRBD2 covers 7 bases. The CDR3 totals 15 residues. Germline V CDR1 and CDR2: MNHEY, SMNVEV (reference sequence). Germline trimming cut 5 bases from V and 3 bases from J; bases unmatched to any gene: 8.

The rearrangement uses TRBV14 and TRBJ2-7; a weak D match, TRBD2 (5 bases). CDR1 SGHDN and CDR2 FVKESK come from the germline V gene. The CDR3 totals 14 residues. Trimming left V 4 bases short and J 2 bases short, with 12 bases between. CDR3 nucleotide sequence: TGTGCCAGCAGCCCTCTCGGGGTAGCCTACGAGCAGTACTTC. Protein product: CASSPLGVAYEQYF.

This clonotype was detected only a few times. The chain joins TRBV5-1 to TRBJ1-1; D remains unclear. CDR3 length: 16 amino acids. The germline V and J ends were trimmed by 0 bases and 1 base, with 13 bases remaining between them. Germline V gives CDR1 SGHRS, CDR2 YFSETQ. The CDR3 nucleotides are TGCGCCAGCAGCTTGGGGGGATTAAGTGGGAACACTGAAGCTTTCTTT. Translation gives CASSLGGLSGNTEAFF.

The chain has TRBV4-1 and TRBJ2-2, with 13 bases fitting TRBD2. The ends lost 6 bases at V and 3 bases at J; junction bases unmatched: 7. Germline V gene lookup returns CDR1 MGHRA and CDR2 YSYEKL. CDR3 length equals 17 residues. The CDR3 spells CASRTRLAGGHTGELFF. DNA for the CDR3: TGCGCCAGCAGAACCCGACTAGCGGGAGGCCACACCGGGGAGCTGTTTTTT.

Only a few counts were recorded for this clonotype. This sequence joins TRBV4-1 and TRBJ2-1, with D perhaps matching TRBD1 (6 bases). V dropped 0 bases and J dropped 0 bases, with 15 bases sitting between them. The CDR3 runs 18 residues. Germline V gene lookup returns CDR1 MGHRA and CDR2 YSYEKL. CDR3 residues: CASSQDRGTGSSYNEQFF. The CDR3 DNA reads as TGCGCCAGCAGCCAAGACAGGGGTACGGGTAGCTCCTACAATGAGCAGTTCTTC.

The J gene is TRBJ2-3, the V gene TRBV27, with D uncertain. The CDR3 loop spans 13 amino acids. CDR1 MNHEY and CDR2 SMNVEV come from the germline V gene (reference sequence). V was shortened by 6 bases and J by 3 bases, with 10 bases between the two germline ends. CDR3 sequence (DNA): TGTGCCAGCAGCTATCAAGGGACAGATACGCAGTATTTT. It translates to CASSYQGTDTQYF.

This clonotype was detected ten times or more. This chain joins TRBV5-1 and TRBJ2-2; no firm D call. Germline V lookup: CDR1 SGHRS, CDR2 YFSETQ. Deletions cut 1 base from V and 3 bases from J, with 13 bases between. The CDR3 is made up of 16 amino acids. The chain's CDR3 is CASSLLVKADTGELFF. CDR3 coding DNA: TGCGCCAGCAGCTTGCTCGTAAAGGCGGACACCGGGGAGCTGTTTTTT.